This T cell receptor beta chain was captured in a study of cytomegalovirus exposure and HLA in healthy donors. A word on this clone: Antigen: not known.

Only in-frame clones appear in the TCRdb table, and some are missing; sequencing was by immunoSEQ multiplex PCR. The sample records some 310,000 clones, around 90% being singletons. Regarding the study as a whole: First-cohort TCR clusters tended to co-occur in the approximately 110 validation repertoires, a later analysis found. The study flagged some 170 TCR beta chains as cytomegalovirus-associated.

Donors were drawn from the approximately 110-subject validation cohort, separate from the 666-subject first cohort. CDR1 is KGHSH, CDR2 LQKENI, per germline. The CDR3 totals 14 residues. V gave up 3 bases and J gave up 6 bases; unmatched junction bases: 6. The receptor's source is a man aged 30 to 39 in good health and CMV-seronegative. Specimen: PBMCs. The rearrangement joins TRBV18 to TRBJ1-2; 8 bases are shared with TRBD1. CDR3 region: CASSPLTGVNGYTF. In DNA form, the CDR3 reads TGTGCCAGCTCACCCTTGACAGGGGTGAATGGCTACACCTTC.